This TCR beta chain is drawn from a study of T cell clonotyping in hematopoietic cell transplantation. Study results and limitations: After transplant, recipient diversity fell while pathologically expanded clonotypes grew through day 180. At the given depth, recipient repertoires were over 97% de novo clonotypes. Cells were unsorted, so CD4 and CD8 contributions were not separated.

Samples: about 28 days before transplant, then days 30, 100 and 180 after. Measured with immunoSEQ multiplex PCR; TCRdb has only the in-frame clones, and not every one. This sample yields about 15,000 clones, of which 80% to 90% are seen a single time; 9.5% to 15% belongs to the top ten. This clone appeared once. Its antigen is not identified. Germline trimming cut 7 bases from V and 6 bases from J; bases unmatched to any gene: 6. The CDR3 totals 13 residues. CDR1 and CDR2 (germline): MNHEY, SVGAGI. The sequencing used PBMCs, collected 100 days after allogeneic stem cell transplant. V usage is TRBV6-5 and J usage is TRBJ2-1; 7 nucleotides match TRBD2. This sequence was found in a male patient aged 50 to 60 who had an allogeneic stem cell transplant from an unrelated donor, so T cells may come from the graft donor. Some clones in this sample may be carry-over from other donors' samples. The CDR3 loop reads CASKEGGSNEQFF. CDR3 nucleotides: TGTGCCAGCAAGGAGGGCGGGAGCAATGAGCAGTTCTTC.